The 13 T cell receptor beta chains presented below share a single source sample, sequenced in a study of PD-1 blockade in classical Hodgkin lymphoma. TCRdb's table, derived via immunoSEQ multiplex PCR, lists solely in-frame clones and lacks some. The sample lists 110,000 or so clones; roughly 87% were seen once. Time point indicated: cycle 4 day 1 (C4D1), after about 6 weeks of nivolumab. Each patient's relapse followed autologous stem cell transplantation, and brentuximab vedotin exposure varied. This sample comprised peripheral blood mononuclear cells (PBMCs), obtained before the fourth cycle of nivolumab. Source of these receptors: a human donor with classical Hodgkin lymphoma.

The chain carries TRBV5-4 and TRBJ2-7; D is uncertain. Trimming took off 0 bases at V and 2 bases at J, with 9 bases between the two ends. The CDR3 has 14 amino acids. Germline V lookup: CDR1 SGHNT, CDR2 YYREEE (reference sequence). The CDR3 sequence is CASSLGQYAYEQYF. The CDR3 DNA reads TGTGCCAGCAGCTTGGGTCAGTATGCCTACGAGCAGTACTTC.

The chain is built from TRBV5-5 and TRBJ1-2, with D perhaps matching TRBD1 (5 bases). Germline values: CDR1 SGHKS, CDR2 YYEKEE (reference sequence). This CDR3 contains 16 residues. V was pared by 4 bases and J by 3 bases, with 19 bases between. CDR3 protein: CASSETPGRGYYGYTF. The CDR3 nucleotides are TGTGCCAGCAGCGAAACTCCAGGTCGGGGCTACTATGGCTACACCTTC.

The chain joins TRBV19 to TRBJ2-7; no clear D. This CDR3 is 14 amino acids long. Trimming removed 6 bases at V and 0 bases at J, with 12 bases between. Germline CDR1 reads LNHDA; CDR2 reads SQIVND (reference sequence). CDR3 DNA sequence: TGTGCCAGTAGCTCTACAGTGAGCTCCTACGAGCAGTACTTC. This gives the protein CASSSTVSSYEQYF.

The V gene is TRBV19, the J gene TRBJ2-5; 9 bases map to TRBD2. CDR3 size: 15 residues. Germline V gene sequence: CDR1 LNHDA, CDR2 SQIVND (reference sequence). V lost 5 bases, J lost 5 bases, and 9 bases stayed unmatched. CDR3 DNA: TGTGCCAGTAGTTTAGCGGGAGTCACCGGGGAGACCCAGTACTTC. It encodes CASSLAGVTGETQYF.

CDR3 loop: CASSLVGADYGYTF. CDR3 bases: TGTGCCAGCAGCTTGGTCGGCGCGGACTATGGCTACACCTTC. The chain couples TRBV5-4 to TRBJ1-2; no firm D call. CDR1 is SGHNT, CDR2 YYREEE, per germline (reference sequence). The CDR3 runs 14 residues. V was shortened by 0 bases and J by 3 bases, with 9 bases between the two germline ends.

CDR3 nucleotides: TGCAGCGTTGTGATAGCGGGAGCGGGCGAGCAGTACTTC. Translation: CSVVIAGAGEQYF. V is TRBV29-1 and J is TRBJ2-7, with 9 bases identical to TRBD2. Unmatched junction bases numbered 7, after V lost 4 bases and J lost 6 bases. This CDR3 has 13 amino acids. CDR1 and CDR2 (germline): SQVTM, ANQGSEA.

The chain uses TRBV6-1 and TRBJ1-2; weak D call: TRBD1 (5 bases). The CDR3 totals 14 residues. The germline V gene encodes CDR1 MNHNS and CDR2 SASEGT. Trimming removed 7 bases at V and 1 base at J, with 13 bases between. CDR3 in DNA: TGTGCCAGCACCGAGATGACAGTTAACTATGGCTACACCTTC. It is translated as CASTEMTVNYGYTF.

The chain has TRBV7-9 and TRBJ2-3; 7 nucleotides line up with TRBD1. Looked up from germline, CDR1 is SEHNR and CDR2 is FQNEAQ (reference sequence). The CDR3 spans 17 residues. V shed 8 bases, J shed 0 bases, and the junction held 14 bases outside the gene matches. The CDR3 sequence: CASLDRAPFLSTDTQYF. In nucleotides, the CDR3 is TGTGCCAGCCTAGACAGGGCACCATTTTTGAGCACAGATACGCAGTATTTT.

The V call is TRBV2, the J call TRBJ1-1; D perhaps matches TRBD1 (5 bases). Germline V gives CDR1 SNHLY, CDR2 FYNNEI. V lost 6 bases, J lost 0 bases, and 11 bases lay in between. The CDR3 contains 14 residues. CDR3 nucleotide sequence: TGTGCCAGCAGCCGCGGACACGTGAACACTGAAGCTTTCTTT. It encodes CASSRGHVNTEAFF.

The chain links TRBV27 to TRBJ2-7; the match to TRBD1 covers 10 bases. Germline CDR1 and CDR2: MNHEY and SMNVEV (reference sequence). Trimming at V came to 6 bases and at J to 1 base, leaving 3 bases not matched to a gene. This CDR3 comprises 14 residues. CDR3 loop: CASRLGQGSYEQYF. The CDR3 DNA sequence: TGTGCCAGCAGGCTGGGACAGGGGTCCTACGAGCAGTACTTC.

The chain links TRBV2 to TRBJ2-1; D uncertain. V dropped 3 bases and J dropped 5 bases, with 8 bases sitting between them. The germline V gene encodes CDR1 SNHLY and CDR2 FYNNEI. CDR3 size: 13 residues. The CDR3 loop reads CASSEIFDNEQFF. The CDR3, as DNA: TGTGCCAGCAGTGAGATTTTTGACAATGAGCAGTTCTTC. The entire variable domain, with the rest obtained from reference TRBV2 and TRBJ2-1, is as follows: EPEVTQTPSHQVTQMGQEVILRCVPISNHLYFYWYRQILGQKVEFLVSFYNNEISEKSEIFDDQFSVERPDGSNFTLKIRSTKLEDSAMYFCASSEIFDNEQFFGPGTRLTVL.

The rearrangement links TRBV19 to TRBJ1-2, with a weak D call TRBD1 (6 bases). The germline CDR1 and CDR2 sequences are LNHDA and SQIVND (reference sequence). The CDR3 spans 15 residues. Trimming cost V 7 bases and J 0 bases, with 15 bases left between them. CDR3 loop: CASTMTGGTNYGYTF. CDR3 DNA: TGTGCCAGTACGATGACGGGGGGCACTAACTATGGCTACACCTTC.

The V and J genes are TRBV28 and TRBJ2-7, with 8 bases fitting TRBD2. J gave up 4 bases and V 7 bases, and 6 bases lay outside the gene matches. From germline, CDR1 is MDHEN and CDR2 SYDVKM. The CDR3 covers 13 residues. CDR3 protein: CASTSGSGYEQYF. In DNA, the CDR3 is TGTGCCAGCACAAGCGGGAGTGGGTACGAGCAGTACTTC.